The clone carrying this T cell receptor beta chain came up once. Its antigen remains unidentified. The data were obtained in a study of brain T cells in children with intractable seizures. The study, taken as a whole, reports: Pre- and post-surgery blood differed in depth, so pre-surgery absences may be undersampling.

The sample's time point: blood from clinic visit 5 months post-surgery; TSC patient then seizure free. The V and J ends lost 0 bases and 2 bases respectively, with 17 bases between them. The CDR3 is 17 amino acids. Germline assignment: CDR1 SGHRS and CDR2 YFSETQ. Only in-frame clones appear in the TCRdb table, and some are missing; sequencing was by immunoSEQ multiplex PCR. Of a few hundred thousand clones listed, 93% are singletons. The specimen was peripheral blood, collected approximately 5 months after surgery. The V and J genes are TRBV5-1 and TRBJ1-1, with unresolved D. The TCR was taken from a boy under two years old with tuberous sclerosis and intractable seizures. CDR3 in amino acids: CASSLERGGWRNTEAFF. CDR3 in DNA: TGCGCCAGCAGCTTGGAGCGGGGAGGCTGGAGAAACACTGAAGCTTTCTTT.